These 22 T cell receptor beta chains originate from one sample sequenced in a study of Graves' ophthalmopathy and Graves' hyperthyroidism. RNA transcripts yielded amplified TCR beta CDR3 regions. Second-round multiplex PCR followed a first-round RT-PCR using HTBI primers. TCRdb passed the multiplex PCR reads through MiXCR, listing each CDR3 protein once. The sample has 450,000 or so distinct CDR3 sequences, under 15% seen once. Sequenced material: blood. These receptors were taken from a woman younger than 45 with Graves' ophthalmopathy.

This clonotype appeared a few times. V and J are TRBV12-3 or TRBV12-4 and TRBJ2-2, with D unclear. The V end was cut by 7 bases, the J end by 0 bases, with 15 bases between. The CDR3 is 16 amino acids. The CDR3 region has the DNA TGTGCCAGCACCCAAAGGATAGGGACGAACACCGGGGAGCTGTTTTTT. This encodes CASTQRIGTNTGELFF.

This clonotype was picked up many times. The chain has TRBV29-1 and TRBJ1-1; D unresolved. In germline, CDR1 is SQVTM, CDR2 ANQGSEA. This CDR3 comprises 11 residues. Trimming shortened V by 4 bases and J by 4 bases, and 7 bases separated the two germline ends. CDR3 nucleotide sequence: TGCAGCGTTGGAGAAATCACTGAAGCTTTCTTT. It is translated as CSVGEITEAFF. Variable domain in full (rest from reference TRBV29-1 and TRBJ1-1): SAVISQKPSRDICQRGTSLTIQCQVDSQVTMMFWYRQQPGQSLTLIATANQGSEATYESGFVIDKFPISRPNLTFSTLTVSNMSPEDSSIYLCSVGEITEAFFGQGTRLTVV.

This clonotype appeared many times. The chain has TRBV2 and TRBJ2-4, with a possible D match to TRBD2 (6 bases). V shed 6 bases and J shed 9 bases, with 9 bases lying between them. Germline V gene sequence: CDR1 SNHLY, CDR2 FYNNEI. CDR3 length: 11 residues. The chain's CDR3 is CASRQEGIQYF. The DNA for the CDR3 is TGTGCCAGCAGACAGGAGGGCATTCAGTACTTC.

This clonotype occurred many times. This sequence joins TRBV28 and TRBJ1-3; D not resolved. The CDR3 consists of 16 residues. Per the germline V gene, CDR1 is MDHEN and CDR2 is SYDVKM. V dropped 6 bases and J dropped 0 bases, with 15 bases sitting between them. CDR3 in amino acids: CASSQWAGGSGNTIYF. The DNA of the CDR3 is TGTGCCAGCAGCCAATGGGCAGGAGGCTCTGGAAACACCATATATTTT.

This chain links TRBV28 with TRBJ2-5, with D unclear. Germline lookup yields CDR1 MDHEN and CDR2 SYDVKM. V lost 2 bases to trimming and J lost 9 bases, with 13 bases between them. The CDR3 spans 13 residues. CDR3 protein: CASSLDGKWAQYF. The DNA for the CDR3 is TGTGCCAGCAGTTTAGACGGCAAGTGGGCCCAGTACTTC.

This clonotype was found many times. CDR3 loop: CATSDHRQIQETQYF. The CDR3, as DNA: TGTGCCACCAGCGACCACCGACAGATCCAAGAGACCCAGTACTTC. The genes are TRBV24-1 and TRBJ2-5; a weak D match, TRBD1 (5 bases). The V gene's germline CDR1 is KGHDR and CDR2 SFDVKD. V was trimmed by 7 bases and J by 1 base, leaving 15 bases between them. The CDR3 length is 15 residues.

This clonotype was seen at least ten times. The chain carries TRBV5-1 and TRBJ1-2, with TRBD1 identical over 9 bases. The V and J ends lost 4 bases and 5 bases, in that order; junction bases with no gene match: 3. The CDR3 covers 13 residues. The germline gives CDR1 SGHRS, CDR2 YFSETQ. In DNA, the CDR3 is TGCGCCAGCAGCCAGGACAGGGGATATGGCTACACCTTC. This translates into CASSQDRGYGYTF.

In this sample, this clonotype turned up a few times. The rearrangement uses TRBV6-1 and TRBJ2-5; 12 nucleotides line up with TRBD1. V was clipped by 8 bases and J by 4 bases; unmatched bases: 17. Germline V gene data show CDR1 as MNHNS and CDR2 as SASEGT. The CDR3 sequence is 18 residues long. CDR3 in amino acids: CASRGTGGAPWGGETQYF. The CDR3 DNA reads as TGTGCCAGCCGTGGGACAGGGGGCGCCCCGTGGGGTGGAGAGACCCAGTACTTC.

This clonotype was recorded at least ten times. The chain recombines TRBV2 with TRBJ1-6, with a tentative D call TRBD1 (5 bases). This CDR3 is built from 15 residues. The V end was cut by 6 bases, the J end by 6 bases, with 15 bases between. CDR1 is SNHLY, CDR2 FYNNEI, per germline. CDR3 sequence: CASSTTSGTNSPLHF. CDR3 DNA: TGTGCCAGCAGCACCACATCCGGGACTAATTCACCCCTCCACTTT. Looking up the rest from reference TRBV2 and TRBJ1-6 gives the full variable domain: EPEVTQTPSHQVTQMGQEVILRCVPISNHLYFYWYRQILGQKVEFLVSFYNNEISEKSEIFDDQFSVERPDGSNFTLKIRSTKLEDSAMYFCASSTTSGTNSPLHFGNGTRLTVT.

The chain links TRBV4-1 to TRBJ1-3, with D unclear. Trimming took 1 base from V and 7 from J, leaving 14 bases between them. This CDR3 contains 15 residues. CDR1 and CDR2 from the germline V gene are MGHRA and YSYEKL. The CDR3 bases are TGCGCCAGCAGCCAAGTCAGCCTCCGGGCGAACACCATATATTTT. Its translation is CASSQVSLRANTIYF.

This clonotype came up many times. The rearrangement joins TRBV30 to TRBJ2-7; D gene ambiguous. CDR1 and CDR2 from the germline V gene are GTSNPN and SVGIG (reference sequence). The CDR3 consists of 12 residues. V was shortened by 2 bases and J by 4 bases, with 9 bases between the two germline ends. The CDR3 nucleotides are TGTGCCTGGAGTCCTCAGCGATACGAGCAGTACTTC. It translates to CAWSPQRYEQYF.

This clonotype has ten or more counts. This sequence joins TRBV12-3 or TRBV12-4 and TRBJ1-1; no clear D gene. Trimming cost V 0 bases and J 5 bases, with 10 bases left between them. The CDR3 consists of 14 residues. CDR3 sequence (DNA): TGTGCCAGCAGTTTAGCGCGGGCAAAAACTGAAGCTTTCTTT. Amino acids: CASSLARAKTEAFF.

The sample holds many counts of this clonotype. The chain is built from TRBV14 and TRBJ2-2; D remains ambiguous. CDR1 is SGHDN and CDR2 is FVKESK in the germline V gene. The CDR3 is 13 residues long. V was pared by 1 base and J by 7 bases, with 7 bases between. The CDR3 protein is CASSQVMGGELFF. Written as DNA, the CDR3 is TGTGCCAGCAGCCAAGTTATGGGCGGGGAGCTGTTTTTT.

This clonotype was recorded at least ten times. The V gene is TRBV12-3 or TRBV12-4, the J gene TRBJ1-2; TRBD1 agrees at 8 bases. The CDR3 spans 12 residues. J lost 4 bases, V lost 5 bases, and 0 bases had no gene match. CDR3 sequence: CASSTGGYGYTF. The CDR3 bases are TGTGCCAGCAGTACAGGGGGCTATGGCTACACCTTC.

This clonotype was observed many times. This chain links TRBV12-3 or TRBV12-4 with TRBJ1-1; D ambiguous. V was shortened by 5 bases and J by 2 bases, with 9 bases between the two germline ends. The CDR3 has 13 residues. CDR3 in DNA: TGTGCCAGCAGTACTCTCCGAAACACTGAAGCTTTCTTT. It codes for CASSTLRNTEAFF.

This clonotype was counted ten times or more. The chain's CDR3 is CASSLEESRTYEQYF. CDR3 DNA: TGTGCCAGCAGCTTAGAGGAGAGTAGAACCTACGAGCAGTACTTC. J is TRBJ2-7 and V is TRBV11-2; D gene ambiguous. Germline loops: CDR1 SGHAT, CDR2 FQNNGV. With 0 bases removed from V and 2 bases from J, the gap between germline ends came to 11 bases. This CDR3 comprises 15 residues. The variable domain in full, completed from reference TRBV11-2 and TRBJ2-7, reads EAGVAQSPRYKIIEKRQSVAFWCNPISGHATLYWYQQILGQGPKLLIQFQNNGVVDDSQLPKDRFSAERLKGVDSTLKIQPAKLEDSAVYLCASSLEESRTYEQYFGPGTRLTVT.

This clonotype was seen at least ten times. The rearrangement uses TRBV30 and TRBJ1-2; D is unresolved. Germline CDR1 reads GTSNPN; CDR2 reads SVGIG (reference sequence). The germline V and J ends were trimmed by 4 bases and 4 bases, with 13 bases remaining between them. This CDR3 has 13 residues. The CDR3 bases are TGTGCCTGGACCCGGGGAGGGTTCTATGGCTACACCTTC. As protein: CAWTRGGFYGYTF.

This clonotype showed up just a few times. The V call is TRBV5-1, the J call TRBJ2-7; TRBD1 matches at 12 bases. Per the germline V gene, CDR1 is SGHRS and CDR2 is YFSETQ. J gave up 6 bases and V 5 bases, and 9 bases lay outside the gene matches. The CDR3 has 15 residues. CDR3 coding DNA: TGCGCCAGCAGAACCACCCGGGACAGGGGGCGCGAGCAGTACTTC. This sequence encodes CASRTTRDRGREQYF. Supplemented by reference TRBV5-1 and TRBJ2-7, the full variable domain reads KAGVTQTPRYLIKTRGQQVTLSCSPISGHRSVSWYQQTPGQGLQFLFEYFSETQRNKGNFPGRFSGRQFSNSRSEMNVSTLELGDSALYLCASRTTRDRGREQYFGPGTRLTVT.

The table lists this clonotype with many counts. The V call is TRBV10-1, the J call TRBJ2-7; D might be TRBD2 (5 bases). This CDR3 region has 14 residues. Between the trimmed V and J ends, which lost 6 bases and 0 bases, there was a span of 12 bases. Germline V gives CDR1 WNHNN, CDR2 SYGVQD (reference sequence). CDR3 nucleotides: TGCGCCAGCAGCACGTCGGGGTTCTCCTACGAGCAGTACTTC. Translated, it gives CASSTSGFSYEQYF.

There are many counts of this clonotype. V and J are TRBV28 and TRBJ2-7; 9 bases map to TRBD2. Trimming cost V 1 base and J 5 bases; bases outside gene matches: 9. Germline V gene sequence: CDR1 MDHEN, CDR2 SYDVKM. The CDR3 has 16 amino acids. The CDR3 region has the DNA TGTGCCAGCAGTTTATTCCTTGGCGGGGGGGCCGACGAGCAGTACTTC. Translating gives CASSLFLGGGADEQYF.

This clonotype was detected ten times or more. The chain is built from TRBV20-1 and TRBJ2-7; 14 bases are a match to TRBD2. Trimming cost V 5 bases and J 4 bases; bases outside gene matches: 10. This CDR3 region has 16 residues. CDR1 is DFQATT and CDR2 is SNEGSKA in the germline V gene (reference sequence). CDR3 bases: TGCAGTGCTTCTGAGCTTGGGACTAGCGGGAGTTACGAGCAGTACTTC. Protein sequence: CSASELGTSGSYEQYF.

This clonotype has at least ten counts. V and J are TRBV4-1 and TRBJ1-2; possible D gene TRBD1, 5 bases. Per germline, CDR1 MGHRA and CDR2 YSYEKL. This CDR3 has 14 residues. V shed 3 bases and J shed 2 bases, with 10 bases lying between them. CDR3 sequence reads: CASSHLRDNYGYTF. Written as DNA, the CDR3 is TGCGCCAGCAGCCACCTCCGGGACAACTATGGCTACACCTTC.